The next 13 T cell receptor beta chains were all read from a single sample in a study of regulatory T cells in long-lasting Graves disease. Regarding time point: persistent/refractory GD, antithyroid drugs over 5 years with positive TRAb. Making the TCR library involved RNA that had been extracted from PBMCs. Through Arm-PCR of CDR3 regions and iRepertoire HTBI primers, TCR beta libraries were built. TCRdb re-called the multiplex PCR reads with MiXCR, one entry per CDR3 protein. This table holds about 660,000 distinct CDR3 sequences, roughly 30% found once. The sample here was peripheral blood mononuclear cells (PBMCs), taken when the disease was refractory, from a patient treated with antithyroid drugs. The receptors shown here come from a female donor with Graves disease.

The chain links TRBV5-1 to TRBJ2-7, with 14 bases that match TRBD2. The trim removed 4 bases at V and 4 bases at J, leaving 7 bases unmatched. The CDR3 runs 16 residues. The germline gives CDR1 SGHRS, CDR2 YFSETQ. In DNA, the CDR3 is TGCGCCAGCAGCGCGGGACTAGCGGGAGTAAGGTACGAGCAGTACTTC. Translated: CASSAGLAGVRYEQYF.

This clonotype occurred a few times. The chain employs TRBV10-3 and TRBJ1-6; TRBD1 might be the D (5 bases). The germline V gene encodes CDR1 ENHRY and CDR2 SYGVKD. The CDR3 has 12 amino acids. The V end lost 8 bases, the J end lost 6 bases, and 8 bases lay between the germline ends. The CDR3 sequence: CAIGTANSPLHF. The CDR3 nucleotides are TGTGCCATCGGGACGGCTAATTCACCCCTCCACTTT.

The chain recombines TRBV27 with TRBJ1-4; D gene ambiguous. CDR1 and CDR2 from the germline V gene are MNHEY and SMNVEV (reference sequence). The length of the CDR3 is 14 residues. V gave up 2 bases and J gave up 8 bases, with 12 bases separating them. Here the CDR3 reads CASSLRAVGEKLFF. The CDR3 nucleotides read TGTGCCAGCAGTTTAAGGGCGGTGGGAGAAAAACTGTTTTTT. Full variable domain (rest looked up from reference TRBV27 and TRBJ1-4): EAQVTQNPRYLITVTGKKLTVTCSQNMNHEYMSWYRQDPGLGLRQIYYSMNVEVTDKGDVPEGYKVSRKEKRNFPLILESPSPNQTSLYFCASSLRAVGEKLFFGSGTQLSVL.

The genes are TRBV5-1 and TRBJ2-2, with 12 bases lining up with TRBD2. CDR1 is SGHRS, CDR2 YFSETQ, per germline. Trimming cost V 4 bases and J 1 base; bases outside gene matches: 2. The CDR3 length is 16 residues. CDR3 sequence reads: CASSMGLAGNTGELFF. CDR3 DNA: TGCGCCAGCAGCATGGGACTAGCGGGGAACACCGGGGAGCTGTTTTTT.

A few counts support this clonotype. V usage is TRBV5-1 and J usage is TRBJ1-1; 9 nucleotides align to TRBD1. V lost 4 bases and J lost 4; bases outside the gene matches: 14. This CDR3 spans 17 amino acids. Germline V lookup: CDR1 SGHRS, CDR2 YFSETQ. In nucleotides, the CDR3 is TGCGCCAGCAGCCAGAATCCTACCGGGACAGGGACCACTGAAGCTTTCTTT. Translating gives CASSQNPTGTGTTEAFF. Full variable domain (remainder filled in from reference TRBV5-1 and TRBJ1-1): KAGVTQTPRYLIKTRGQQVTLSCSPISGHRSVSWYQQTPGQGLQFLFEYFSETQRNKGNFPGRFSGRQFSNSRSEMNVSTLELGDSALYLCASSQNPTGTGTTEAFFGQGTRLTVV.

The rearrangement uses TRBV29-1 and TRBJ1-4; TRBD1 is a possible D gene (6 bases). The CDR3 spans 14 residues. The ends were cut back, 6 bases at V and 5 bases at J, with 16 bases in the middle. CDR1 and CDR2 (germline): SQVTM, ANQGSEA. CDR3: CSVGAQGVNEKLFF. The CDR3 DNA reads TGCAGCGTGGGGGCACAGGGCGTGAATGAAAAACTGTTTTTT.

This clonotype was observed at least ten times. CDR3 in DNA: TGTGCCAGCAGTGAAGCTCCCAACGAGCAGTACTTC. Amino acid sequence: CASSEAPNEQYF. The chain carries TRBV6-1 and TRBJ2-7; D not resolved. This CDR3 spans 12 amino acids. The ends were cut back, 0 bases at V and 5 bases at J, with 5 bases in the middle. From germline, CDR1 is MNHNS and CDR2 SASEGT.

Ten or more counts support this clonotype. The chain links TRBV11-2 to TRBJ2-7; tentative D call: TRBD2 (5 bases). The CDR3 contains 14 residues. Trimming pared 3 bases from V and 3 bases from J, leaving 12 bases between. Germline CDR1 reads SGHAT; CDR2 reads FQNNGV. CDR3 sequence: CASSFGDDYYEQYF. The CDR3 region has the DNA TGTGCCAGCAGCTTTGGCGACGACTACTACGAGCAGTACTTC.

This clonotype was counted at least ten times. The chain uses TRBV6-1 and TRBJ1-2; TRBD1 might be the D (6 bases). Trimming removed 8 bases at V and 6 bases at J, with 25 bases between. The CDR3 runs 16 residues. Germline lookup yields CDR1 MNHNS and CDR2 SASEGT. Here the CDR3 reads CASVRMRGVRLDGYTF. The DNA of the CDR3 is TGTGCCAGCGTCCGGATGAGGGGGGTGAGGCTGGATGGCTACACCTTC.

The V gene is TRBV28, the J gene TRBJ1-1; D gene uncertain. Looked up from germline, CDR1 is MDHEN and CDR2 is SYDVKM. There are 14 residues in the CDR3. Trimming pared 7 bases from V and 3 bases from J, leaving 15 bases between. The CDR3 DNA reads as TGTGCCAGCACAAAAGGAGGGAGGGACACTGAAGCTTTCTTT. Protein sequence: CASTKGGRDTEAFF.

The genes are TRBV10-3 and TRBJ1-4, with TRBD1 identical over 8 bases. The CDR3 is made up of 14 amino acids. Trimming at V came to 6 bases and at J to 7 bases, leaving 7 bases not matched to a gene. Germline loops: CDR1 ENHRY, CDR2 SYGVKD. CDR3 bases: TGTGCCATCAGGGGACAGGATGAAGGTGAAAAACTGTTTTTT. The encoded protein is CAIRGQDEGEKLFF.

This clonotype has only a few counts. V is TRBV7-6 and J is TRBJ2-7; D gene uncertain. The CDR3 extends over 12 amino acids. Between the trimmed V and J ends, which lost 5 bases and 3 bases, there was a span of 8 bases. Looked up from germline, CDR1 is SGHVS and CDR2 is FNYEAQ. The CDR3 protein is CASSQTNYEQYF. CDR3 bases: TGTGCCAGCAGCCAAACTAACTACGAGCAGTACTTC.

This clonotype was seen repeatedly, ten times or more. This chain uses TRBV28 with TRBJ2-7; D gene unclear. Germline V lookup: CDR1 MDHEN, CDR2 SYDVKM. This CDR3 has 12 residues. Trimming took off 4 bases at V and 3 bases at J, with 7 bases between the two ends. CDR3 sequence reads: CASSSNHYEQYF. CDR3 sequence (DNA): TGTGCCAGCAGTTCCAATCACTACGAGCAGTACTTC.